Presented here are 31 T cell receptor beta chains from one specimen sequenced in a study of control samples from healthy donors and cancer patients (dated by TCRdb to 2020 to 2022). Library prep was done by the immunoSEQ multiplex PCR assay. TCRdb carries this immuneACCESS record with in-frame sequences only. Its versions omit some clonotypes, under half of them owing to an unresolved V gene in the studies checked, with the rest unexplained. In all, the sample holds some 220,000 clones, and just under 95% of those were seen once. The ten largest clones add up to approximately 1.6% of the sample. The specimen sequenced was blood. The receptors shown here come from a man aged 45-65 years in good health.

The rearrangement links TRBV24-1 to TRBJ2-1, with 9 nucleotides matching TRBD2. CDR3 length equals 15 residues. The germline V gene encodes CDR1 KGHDR and CDR2 SFDVKD. J was trimmed by 9 bases and V by 2 bases; bases with no gene match: 7. In DNA form, the CDR3 reads TGTGCCACCAGTGATTCCGGACTAGCGAAGCTTGAGCAGTTCTTC. It translates to CATSDSGLAKLEQFF.

The rearrangement links TRBV6-2 or TRBV6-3 to TRBJ1-5, with a weak D call TRBD1 (5 bases). V lost 3 bases and J lost 6, with 12 bases in between. The CDR3 is 14 amino acids. Germline values: CDR1 MNHEY, CDR2 SVGEGT. The CDR3 DNA is TGTGCCAGCAGTTATTTTGGGGGTGGTCAGCCCCAGCATTTT. Amino acids: CASSYFGGGQPQHF.

The CDR3 sequence: CASSHYPGQANGYTF. The CDR3 DNA reads as TGCGCCAGCAGTCATTATCCGGGACAGGCGAATGGCTACACCTTC. The chain joins TRBV23-1 to TRBJ1-2, with 8 bases identical to TRBD1. TRBV23-1 is reported as an ORF; its role is uncertain. Trimming cost V 3 bases and J 6 bases; bases outside gene matches: 9. The CDR3 totals 15 residues.

This chain links TRBV2 with TRBJ1-4; 10 bases agree with TRBD1. V trimming: 6 bases; J trimming: 8 bases; junction bases outside the gene matches: 0. Looked up from germline, CDR1 is SNHLY and CDR2 is FYNNEI. There are 12 residues in the CDR3. The CDR3 region has the DNA TGTGCCAGCAGGGACAGGGGGGAAAAACTGTTTTTT. It is translated as CASRDRGEKLFF.

The rearrangement links TRBV24-1 to TRBJ2-2, with D uncertain. Trimming pared 4 bases from V and 5 bases from J, leaving 10 bases between. There are 14 residues in the CDR3. Germline CDR1 KGHDR, CDR2 SFDVKD. CDR3 residues: CATSDLTSTGELFF. As DNA, the CDR3 is TGTGCCACCAGTGACCTGACTTCAACCGGGGAGCTGTTTTTT.

The chain uses TRBV6-5 and TRBJ2-2; the match to TRBD1 covers 9 bases. V lost 0 bases and J lost 4; bases outside the gene matches: 3. Germline CDR1 is MNHEY and CDR2 is SVGAGI. This CDR3 is 16 amino acids long. The CDR3 spells CASSYSTGGSTGELFF. The DNA for the CDR3 is TGTGCCAGCAGTTACTCGACAGGGGGGAGCACCGGGGAGCTGTTTTTT.

V is TRBV5-1 and J is TRBJ2-3; unclear D gene. Looked up from germline, CDR1 is SGHRS and CDR2 is YFSETQ. This CDR3 region has 13 residues. V was shortened by 1 base and J by 2 bases, with 5 bases between the two germline ends. CDR3 DNA: TGCGCCAGCAGCTTGCCCCTCACAGATACGCAGTATTTT. Encoded protein: CASSLPLTDTQYF.

The chain links TRBV28 to TRBJ2-5, with D perhaps assigned TRBD1 or TRBD2 (5 bases each). Germline CDR1 is MDHEN and CDR2 is SYDVKM. With 8 bases removed from V and 2 bases from J, the gap between germline ends came to 15 bases. This CDR3 spans 14 amino acids. CDR3 bases: TGTGCCAGCCGCCTCACGGGACCTCAAGAGACCCAGTACTTC. It codes for CASRLTGPQETQYF.

The chain joins TRBV10-1 to TRBJ2-7; 8 nucleotides agree with TRBD1. This CDR3 comprises 12 residues. V gave up 3 bases and J gave up 13 bases; unmatched junction bases: 8. Germline lookup yields CDR1 WNHNN and CDR2 SYGVQD (reference sequence). CDR3 sequence reads: CASSDRGQGLYV. The CDR3 DNA sequence: TGCGCCAGCAGTGACCGCGGACAGGGCCTTTACGTC.

This chain joins TRBV6-4 and TRBJ1-5; no firm D call. V was cut by 8 bases and J by 4 bases, with 12 bases left in between. The CDR3 loop spans 13 amino acids. Germline V lookup: CDR1 MRHNA, CDR2 SNTAGT. The CDR3 protein is CASSLDRNQPQHF. In DNA, the CDR3 is TGTGCCAGCTCCCTGGACCGAAATCAGCCCCAGCATTTT.

This chain links TRBV19 with TRBJ2-2; no definite D call. The V gene's germline CDR1 is LNHDA and CDR2 SQIVND (reference sequence). V was cut by 2 bases and J by 0 bases, with 7 bases left in between. The CDR3 consists of 15 residues. In DNA, the CDR3 is TGTGCCAGTAGTATAACGGATACGAACACCGGGGAGCTGTTTTTT. Translated: CASSITDTNTGELFF.

This chain joins TRBV12-5 and TRBJ2-7; tentative D call: TRBD2 (5 bases). V lost 3 bases, J lost 4 bases, and 10 bases lay in between. The CDR3 length is 13 residues. Germline V gene data show CDR1 as LGHNT and CDR2 as FRNRAP. CDR3 sequence (DNA): TGTGCTAGTGGTTTAGAGGGCACTTACGAGCAGTACTTC. It codes for CASGLEGTYEQYF.

This rearrangement joins TRBV5-1 to TRBJ1-1, with no clear D. This CDR3 contains 13 residues. V lost 1 base, J lost 8 bases, and 12 bases lay in between. Germline CDR1 is SGHRS and CDR2 is YFSETQ. Here the CDR3 DNA reads TGCGCCAGCAGCTTGTTTGTCGGGCGCGAAGCTTTCTTT. As protein: CASSLFVGREAFF.

The chain has TRBV7-8 and TRBJ2-3; D might be TRBD1 (6 bases). V shed 3 bases and J shed 1 base, with 8 bases lying between them. Germline V gene sequence: CDR1 SGHVS, CDR2 FQNEAQ. The CDR3 has 14 residues. CDR3 sequence reads: CASSFGGRTDTQYF. CDR3 DNA: TGTGCCAGCAGCTTTGGGGGCCGCACAGATACGCAGTATTTT.

This clone was counted only a few times. V usage is TRBV4-3 and J usage is TRBJ2-6; TRBD2 is a possible D gene (5 bases). The CDR3 consists of 16 residues. Trimming stripped 0 bases from V and 4 bases from J, with 10 bases between. CDR1 is LGHNA, CDR2 YSLEER, per germline. The CDR3 DNA reads TGCGCCAGCAGCCAAGATCGGAGGTTAGGGGCCAACGTCCTGACTTTC. Translated, it gives CASSQDRRLGANVLTF.

The chain recombines TRBV15 with TRBJ2-5; D gene uncertain. Germline CDR1 LNHNV, CDR2 YYDKDF (reference sequence). The V and J ends lost 3 bases and 1 base respectively, with 12 bases between them. The CDR3 runs to 15 residues. CDR3 nucleotide sequence: TGTGCCACCAGCAGCGGGCTGTCCCTCCAAGAGACCCAGTACTTC. Translated: CATSSGLSLQETQYF.

The V gene is TRBV5-4, the J gene TRBJ1-3; the match to TRBD1 covers 9 bases. J was trimmed by 8 bases and V by 1 base; bases with no gene match: 10. Germline V gene lookup returns CDR1 SGHNT and CDR2 YYREEE (reference sequence). The CDR3 runs to 16 residues. The chain's CDR3 is CASSLRGTGLRDTIYF. Written as DNA, the CDR3 is TGTGCCAGCAGCTTGAGGGGGACAGGGCTAAGGGACACCATATATTTT.

The genes are TRBV10-1 and TRBJ1-2, with D hard to call. The CDR3 is 12 amino acids. The V gene's germline CDR1 is WNHNN and CDR2 SYGVQD (reference sequence). V dropped 0 bases and J dropped 4 bases, with 3 bases sitting between them. The CDR3 bases are TGCGCCAGCAGTGAGTCGAGCTATGGCTACACCTTC. Its protein is CASSESSYGYTF.

The chain employs TRBV18 and TRBJ2-3; D is undetermined. Deletions cut 0 bases from V and 0 bases from J, with 10 bases between. The CDR3 is 16 residues long. Germline CDR1 reads KGHSH; CDR2 reads LQKENI. The CDR3 coding sequence is TGTGCCAGCTCACCACCCGGGCGAATCAGCACAGATACGCAGTATTTT. Translating it yields CASSPPGRISTDTQYF.

The rearrangement uses TRBV7-3 and TRBJ2-1; TRBD2 matches 7 bases. The CDR3 runs 17 residues. CDR1 is SGHTA, CDR2 FQGTGA, per germline. J lost 7 bases, V lost 4 bases, and 16 bases had no gene match. CDR3 in DNA: TGTGCCAGCAGCTCCCTACATACCGTGGGGGGGTATAATGAGCAGTTCTTC. Its protein is CASSSLHTVGGYNEQFF.

The rearrangement joins TRBV3-1 (or the pseudogene TRBV3-2) to TRBJ2-2; 9 bases map to TRBD1. Germline assignment: CDR1 LGHDT and CDR2 YNNKEL (reference sequence). The CDR3 covers 16 residues. The junction had 8 bases not matched to a gene; V was cut back by 4 bases and J by 5 bases. This CDR3 reads CASSPGTGMTTGELFF. The CDR3 nucleotides read TGTGCCAGCAGCCCCGGGACAGGGATGACGACCGGGGAGCTGTTTTTT.

This rearrangement joins TRBV6-5 to TRBJ1-5; no clear D gene. The germline V gene has CDR1 MNHEY and CDR2 SVGAGI. The V and J ends lost 4 bases and 0 bases respectively, with 10 bases between them. This CDR3 comprises 15 residues. CDR3 in amino acids: CASSSLGDSNQPQHF. Here the CDR3 DNA reads TGTGCCAGCAGTTCCCTCGGTGATAGCAATCAGCCCCAGCATTTT.

This clone appeared once. The chain uses TRBV30 and TRBJ1-4; D is unclear. Germline-derived CDR1 and CDR2 are GTSNPN and SVGIG (reference sequence). V gave up 5 bases and J gave up 0 bases, with 7 bases separating them. This CDR3 is built from 13 residues. The CDR3 loop is CAWGGTTNEKLFF. CDR3 nucleotide sequence: TGTGCCTGGGGTGGAACAACTAATGAAAAACTGTTTTTT.

The CDR3 sequence is CASSPGETQYF. The CDR3, as DNA: TGTGCCAGTAGTCCTGGGGAGACCCAGTACTTC. The chain joins TRBV19 to TRBJ2-5; D is ambiguous. Germline CDR1 reads LNHDA; CDR2 reads SQIVND (reference sequence). This CDR3 has 11 residues. The V end lost 5 bases, the J end lost 5 bases, and 6 bases lay between the germline ends.

The chain has TRBV7-2 and TRBJ2-3, with TRBD2 matching over 7 bases. The CDR3 length is 15 residues. V was clipped by 2 bases and J by 2 bases; unmatched bases: 4. In germline, CDR1 is SGHTA, CDR2 FQGNSA. In DNA form, the CDR3 reads TGTGCCAGCAGCTTATTGGGGGGGGTCACAGATACGCAGTATTTT. It encodes CASSLLGGVTDTQYF.

This clone was seen a single time. The chain employs TRBV25-1 and TRBJ2-1, with TRBD2 identical over 11 bases. V lost 5 bases to trimming and J lost 8 bases; unmatched junction nucleotides: 8. The CDR3 runs to 15 residues. Germline loops: CDR1 MGHDK, CDR2 SYGVNS. The CDR3 DNA reads as TGTGCCAGCAGTAAGACTAGCGGGGCTGGGGATGAGCAGTTCTTC. This gives the protein CASSKTSGAGDEQFF.

The chain recombines TRBV28 with TRBJ1-3; possible D gene TRBD1, 5 bases. CDR3 length equals 15 residues. CDR1 is MDHEN and CDR2 is SYDVKM in the germline V gene. Trimming pared 5 bases from V and 1 base from J, leaving 12 bases between. The CDR3 sequence is CASSPGTPSGNTIYF. As DNA, the CDR3 is TGTGCCAGCAGTCCCGGGACGCCGTCTGGAAACACCATATATTTT.

The chain carries TRBV4-1 and TRBJ2-2, with a weak D call TRBD2 (5 bases). With 5 bases removed from V and 2 bases from J, the gap between germline ends came to 15 bases. This CDR3 region has 16 residues. Germline CDR1 MGHRA, CDR2 YSYEKL. This chain's CDR3 is CASSSPPGENTGELFF. CDR3 nucleotides: TGCGCCAGCAGCTCACCCCCCGGGGAAAACACCGGGGAGCTGTTTTTT.

The chain carries TRBV4-3 and TRBJ1-1; 7 positions match TRBD1. Trimming cost V 0 bases and J 4 bases; bases outside gene matches: 14. The CDR3 spans 18 residues. Looked up from germline, CDR1 is LGHNA and CDR2 is YSLEER. The CDR3 is CASSQDLARGEEGTEAFF. DNA for the CDR3: TGCGCCAGCAGCCAAGATCTTGCCAGGGGGGAAGAAGGCACTGAAGCTTTCTTT.

V is TRBV19 and J is TRBJ2-5; no definite D call. The germline V gene encodes CDR1 LNHDA and CDR2 SQIVND (reference sequence). The CDR3 is 13 residues long. V lost 4 bases and J 0 bases, leaving 6 bases between the germline ends. This chain's CDR3 is CASSTRNQETQYF. The CDR3 bases are TGTGCCAGTAGTACGCGGAACCAAGAGACCCAGTACTTC. Using reference TRBV19 and TRBJ2-5 for the parts outside the CDR3, the full variable domain is DGGITQSPKYLFRKEGQNVTLSCEQNLNHDAMYWYRQDPGQGLRLIYYSQIVNDFQKGDIAEGYSVSREKKESFPLTVTSAQKNPTAFYLCASSTRNQETQYFGPGTRLLVL.

This clone was observed a handful of times. The sample contains more than one DNA sequence encoding this CDR3. The chain uses TRBV7-2 and TRBJ2-5; TRBD2 aligns across 8 bases. CDR3 size: 15 residues. CDR1 is SGHTA, CDR2 FQGNSA, per germline. V lost 1 base and J lost 2; bases outside the gene matches: 3. The CDR3 region is CASSLEAGEQETQYF. As DNA, the CDR3 is TGTGCCAGCAGCTTAGAAGCGGGGGAACAAGAGACCCAGTACTTC.